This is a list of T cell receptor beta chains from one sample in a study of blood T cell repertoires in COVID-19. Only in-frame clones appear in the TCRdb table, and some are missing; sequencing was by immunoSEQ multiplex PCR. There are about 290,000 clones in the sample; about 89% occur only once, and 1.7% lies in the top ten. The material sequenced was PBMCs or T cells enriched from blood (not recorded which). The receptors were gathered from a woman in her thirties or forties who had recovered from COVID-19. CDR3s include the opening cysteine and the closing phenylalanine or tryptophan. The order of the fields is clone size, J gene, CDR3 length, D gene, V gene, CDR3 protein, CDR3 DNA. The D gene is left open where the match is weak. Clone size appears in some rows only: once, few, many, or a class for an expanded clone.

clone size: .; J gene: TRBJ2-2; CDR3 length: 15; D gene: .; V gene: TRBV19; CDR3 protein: CASSIATTYTGELFF; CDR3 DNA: TGTGCCAGTAGTATAGCCACTACCTACACCGGGGAGCTGTTTTTT
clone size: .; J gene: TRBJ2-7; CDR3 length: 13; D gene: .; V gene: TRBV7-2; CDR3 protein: CASSRSGSYEQYF; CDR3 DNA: TGTGCCAGCAGCCGTAGCGGTTCCTACGAGCAGTACTTC
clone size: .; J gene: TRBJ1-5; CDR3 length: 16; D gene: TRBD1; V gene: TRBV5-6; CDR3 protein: CASNRGQQFSNQPQHF; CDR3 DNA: TGTGCCAGCAACCGGGGACAGCAATTTAGCAATCAGCCCCAGCATTTT
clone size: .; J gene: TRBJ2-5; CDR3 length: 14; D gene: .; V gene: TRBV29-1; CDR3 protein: CSVEWSAAQETQYF; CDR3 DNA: TGCAGCGTTGAATGGAGCGCCGCGCAAGAGACCCAGTACTTC
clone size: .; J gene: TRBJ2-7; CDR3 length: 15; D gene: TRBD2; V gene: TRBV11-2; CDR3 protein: CASSSPGGAIHEQYF; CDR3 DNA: TGTGCCAGCAGCTCCCCGGGGGGGGCGATCCACGAGCAGTACTTC
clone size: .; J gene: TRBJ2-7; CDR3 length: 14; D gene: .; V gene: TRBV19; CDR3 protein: CASSIKGGHHEQYF; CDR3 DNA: TGTGCCAGTAGTATAAAAGGGGGTCACCACGAGCAGTACTTC
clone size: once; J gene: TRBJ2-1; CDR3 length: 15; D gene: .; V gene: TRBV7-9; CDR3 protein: CASSLGGRGGNEQFF; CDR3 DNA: TGTGCCAGCAGCTTAGGTGGTAGGGGTGGGAATGAGCAGTTCTTC
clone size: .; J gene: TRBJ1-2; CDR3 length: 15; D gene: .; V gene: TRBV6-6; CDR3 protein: CASSLVQLMHYGYTF; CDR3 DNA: TGTGCCAGCAGTTTGGTGCAACTAATGCACTATGGCTACACCTTC
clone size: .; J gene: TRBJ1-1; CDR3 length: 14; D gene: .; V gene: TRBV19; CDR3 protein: CASSVGVWNTEAFF; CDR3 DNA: TGTGCCAGTAGTGTCGGGGTCTGGAACACTGAAGCTTTCTTT
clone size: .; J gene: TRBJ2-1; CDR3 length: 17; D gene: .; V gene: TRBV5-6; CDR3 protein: CASSLAPGENSYNEQFF; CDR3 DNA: TGTGCCAGCAGCTTGGCCCCAGGGGAAAACTCCTACAATGAGCAGTTCTTC
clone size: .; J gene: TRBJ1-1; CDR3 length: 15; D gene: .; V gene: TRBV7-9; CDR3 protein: CASSSKGGIGTEAFF; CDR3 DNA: TGTGCCAGCAGCTCCAAGGGGGGGATTGGCACTGAAGCTTTCTTT
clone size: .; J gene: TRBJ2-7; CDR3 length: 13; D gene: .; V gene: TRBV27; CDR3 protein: CASSLWMAGEQYF; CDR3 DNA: TGTGCCAGCAGTCTCTGGATGGCGGGGGAGCAGTACTTC
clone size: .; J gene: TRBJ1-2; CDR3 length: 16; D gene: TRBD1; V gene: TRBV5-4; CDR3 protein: CASSRRKGTGHEGYTF; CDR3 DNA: TGTGCCAGCAGCCGACGAAAGGGGACAGGTCATGAGGGCTACACCTTC
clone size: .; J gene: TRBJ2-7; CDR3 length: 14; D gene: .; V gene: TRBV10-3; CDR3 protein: CAISESGEEAEQYF; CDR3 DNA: TGTGCCATCAGTGAGTCAGGGGAAGAGGCCGAGCAGTACTTC
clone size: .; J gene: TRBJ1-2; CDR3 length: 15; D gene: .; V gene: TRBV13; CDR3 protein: CASSLGVAGLYGYTF; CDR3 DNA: TGTGCCAGCAGCTTAGGAGTCGCGGGCCTATATGGCTACACCTTC
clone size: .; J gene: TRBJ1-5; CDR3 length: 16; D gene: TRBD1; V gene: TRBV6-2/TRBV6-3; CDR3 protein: CASSEPRQGGDQPQHF; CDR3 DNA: TGTGCCAGCAGTGAGCCCAGACAGGGAGGCGATCAGCCCCAGCATTTT
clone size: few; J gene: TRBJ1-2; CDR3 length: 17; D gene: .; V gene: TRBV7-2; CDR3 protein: CASSLRFGGGANYGYTF; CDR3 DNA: TGTGCCAGCAGCTTAAGGTTTGGCGGTGGAGCTAACTATGGCTACACCTTC
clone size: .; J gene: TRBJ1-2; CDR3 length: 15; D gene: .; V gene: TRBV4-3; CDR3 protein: CASSQDGATNYGYTF; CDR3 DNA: TGCGCCAGCAGCCAAGATGGGGCCACTAACTATGGCTACACCTTC
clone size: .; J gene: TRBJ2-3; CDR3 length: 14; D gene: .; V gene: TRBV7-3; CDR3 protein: CASSSDRRTDTQYF; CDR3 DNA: TGTGCCAGCAGCTCAGACAGGCGCACAGATACGCAGTATTTT
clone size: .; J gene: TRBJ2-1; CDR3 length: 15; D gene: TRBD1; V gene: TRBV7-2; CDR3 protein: CASSLRDRGYGEQFF; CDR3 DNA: TGTGCCAGCAGCCTCCGGGACAGGGGGTATGGTGAGCAGTTCTTC
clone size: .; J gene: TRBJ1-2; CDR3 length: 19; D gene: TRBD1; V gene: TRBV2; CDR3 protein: CASSKPWTGTGIRNYGYTF; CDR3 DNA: TGTGCCAGCAGCAAACCTTGGACCGGGACAGGTATTAGAAACTATGGCTACACCTTC
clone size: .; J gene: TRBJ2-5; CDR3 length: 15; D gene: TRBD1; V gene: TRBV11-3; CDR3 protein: CASSLGTGVGETQYF; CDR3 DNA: TGTGCCAGCAGCTTAGGAACAGGGGTAGGAGAGACCCAGTACTTC
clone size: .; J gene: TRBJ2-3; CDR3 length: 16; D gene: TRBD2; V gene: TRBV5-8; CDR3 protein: CASSLAPGGGRDTQYF; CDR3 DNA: TGTGCCAGCAGCTTGGCCCCCGGGGGGGGCAGGGATACGCAGTATTTT
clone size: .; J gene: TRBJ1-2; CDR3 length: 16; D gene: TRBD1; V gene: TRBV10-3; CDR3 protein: CATRFTGTGTNYGYTF; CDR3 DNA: TGTGCCACCCGTTTCACCGGGACAGGGACTAACTATGGCTACACCTTC
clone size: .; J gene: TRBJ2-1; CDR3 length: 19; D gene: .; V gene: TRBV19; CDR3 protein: CASSPIGGYGLSSYNEQFF; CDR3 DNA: TGTGCCAGTAGTCCGATAGGAGGGTACGGCCTGAGCTCCTACAATGAGCAGTTCTTC
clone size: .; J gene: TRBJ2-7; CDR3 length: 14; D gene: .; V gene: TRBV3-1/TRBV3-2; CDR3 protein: CASTRIVEHDEQYF; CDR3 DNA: TGTGCCAGCACCAGGATAGTTGAGCACGACGAGCAGTACTTC
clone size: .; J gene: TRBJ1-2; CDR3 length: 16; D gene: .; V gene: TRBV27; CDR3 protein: CASISREVLTAYGYTF; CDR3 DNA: TGTGCCAGCATATCTAGGGAGGTCCTCACAGCCTATGGCTACACCTTC
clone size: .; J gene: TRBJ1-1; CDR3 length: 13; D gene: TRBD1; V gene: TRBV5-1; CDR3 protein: CASSLENRGLAFF; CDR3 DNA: TGCGCCAGCAGCTTGGAAAACAGGGGGCTGGCTTTCTTT
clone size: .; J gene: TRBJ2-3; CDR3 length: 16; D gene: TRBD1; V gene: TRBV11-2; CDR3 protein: CASSSGQGLSTDTQYF; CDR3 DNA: TGTGCCAGCAGCTCGGGACAGGGGCTTAGCACAGATACGCAGTATTTT
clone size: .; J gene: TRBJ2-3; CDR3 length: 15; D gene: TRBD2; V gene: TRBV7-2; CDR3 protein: CASSGLAGGSDTQYF; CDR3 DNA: TGTGCCAGCAGCGGACTAGCGGGGGGCTCAGATACGCAGTATTTT
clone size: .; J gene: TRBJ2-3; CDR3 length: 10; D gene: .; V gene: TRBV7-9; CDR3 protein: CASGRYTQYF; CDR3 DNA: TGTGCCAGCGGCCGTTATACGCAGTATTTT
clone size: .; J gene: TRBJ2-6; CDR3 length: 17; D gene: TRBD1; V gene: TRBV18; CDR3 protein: CASSRRDRGTGANVLTF; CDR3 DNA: TGTGCCAGCTCACGGCGGGACAGGGGGACTGGGGCCAACGTCCTGACTTTC
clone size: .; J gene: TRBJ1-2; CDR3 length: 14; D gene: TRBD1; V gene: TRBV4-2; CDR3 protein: CASSLPGQHYGYTF; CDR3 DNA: TGTGCCAGCAGCCTTCCGGGACAGCACTATGGCTACACCTTC
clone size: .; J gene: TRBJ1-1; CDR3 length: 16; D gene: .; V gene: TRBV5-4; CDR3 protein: CASSPGGGPLNTEAFF; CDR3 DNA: TGTGCCAGCAGCCCTGGGGGGGGTCCTTTGAACACTGAAGCTTTCTTT
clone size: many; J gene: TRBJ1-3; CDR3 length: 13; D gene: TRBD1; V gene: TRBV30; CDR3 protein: CAWSTGVSNTIYF; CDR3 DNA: TGTGCCTGGAGTACAGGGGTTTCTAACACCATATATTTT
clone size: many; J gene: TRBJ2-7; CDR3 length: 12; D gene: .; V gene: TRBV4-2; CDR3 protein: CASSQNRGEQYF; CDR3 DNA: TGTGCCAGCAGCCAAAATAGAGGCGAGCAGTACTTC
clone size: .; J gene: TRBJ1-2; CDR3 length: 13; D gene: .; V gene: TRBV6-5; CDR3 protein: CASSPSRVYGYTF; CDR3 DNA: TGTGCCAGCAGTCCCTCCAGGGTCTATGGCTACACCTTC
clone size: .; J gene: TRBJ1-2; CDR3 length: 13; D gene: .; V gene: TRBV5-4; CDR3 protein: CASSPGMNYGYTF; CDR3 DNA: TGTGCCAGCAGCCCCGGGATGAACTATGGCTACACCTTC
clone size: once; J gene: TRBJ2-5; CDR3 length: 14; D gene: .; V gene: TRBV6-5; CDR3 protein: CASSYSWSQETQYF; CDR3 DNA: TGTGCCAGCAGTTACTCGTGGAGTCAAGAGACCCAGTACTTC
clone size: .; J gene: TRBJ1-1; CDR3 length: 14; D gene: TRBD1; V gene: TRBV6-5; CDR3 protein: CASTPTGDVIGAFF; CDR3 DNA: TGTGCCAGCACCCCGACAGGGGACGTGATTGGGGCTTTCTTT
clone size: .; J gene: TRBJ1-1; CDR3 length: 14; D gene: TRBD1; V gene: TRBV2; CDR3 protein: CASSGGHRGAEAFF; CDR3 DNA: TGTGCCAGCAGTGGGGGTCACAGGGGAGCTGAAGCTTTCTTT
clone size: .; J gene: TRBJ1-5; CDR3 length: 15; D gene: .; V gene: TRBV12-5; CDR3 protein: CASGLAQGFNQPQHF; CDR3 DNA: TGTGCTAGTGGTTTGGCCCAGGGGTTCAATCAGCCCCAGCATTTT